This TCR beta chain comes out of a study of cytomegalovirus exposure and HLA in healthy donors. On the study more broadly: Inside one of the first data releases sat about 85 million unique TCRs taken from HLA-typed donors. Study conclusions and caveats: Reports credit the classifier with highly specific, highly sensitive diagnosis of cytomegalovirus status.

Details on this clone: Antigen specificity is unknown.

With 4 bases removed from V and 3 bases from J, the gap between germline ends came to 9 bases. CDR3 length: 13 residues. The germline gives CDR1 MNHEY, CDR2 SVGAGI. Primers: 60 Vbeta forward and 13 Jbeta reverse. Assay: immunoSEQ multiplex PCR; the TCRdb copy retains only in-frame clones and omits some. The sample contains more than 90,000 clones, about 68% of which appear only once. Input material: PBMCs. The TCR sequence derives from a woman in her fifties or sixties in good health and CMV-seropositive. The V gene is TRBV6-5, the J gene TRBJ1-1; no firm D call. The CDR3 region has the DNA TGTGCCAGCAGTTCCCACAGAGACACTGAAGCTTTCTTT. Its translation is CASSSHRDTEAFF.